These 5 T cell receptor beta chains came from one sample sequenced in a study of blood T cell repertoires in COVID-19. Libraries were prepared by immunoSEQ multiplex PCR; TCRdb keeps only in-frame clonotypes and omits some of them. In the table there are around 260,000 clones, about 90% of which are singletons. The source material was peripheral blood. These receptors were obtained from a person aged 18 to 35 with COVID-19, enrolled during active disease.

This chain joins TRBV29-1 and TRBJ2-7, with 7 bases identical to TRBD1. V trimming: 5 bases; J trimming: 3 bases; junction bases outside the gene matches: 13. Germline-derived CDR1 and CDR2 are SQVTM and ANQGSEA. The CDR3 runs to 15 residues. CDR3 region: CSVQGQTPQFYEQYF. CDR3 nucleotide sequence: TGCAGCGTTCAGGGACAGACACCTCAATTCTACGAGCAGTACTTC.

V gene TRBV11-3 combines with J gene TRBJ2-1; TRBD2 aligns across 7 bases. From germline, CDR1 is SGHNT and CDR2 YENEEA. The trim removed 0 bases at V and 0 bases at J, leaving 8 bases unmatched. The CDR3 consists of 18 residues. The CDR3 sequence is CASSLEGRRETSYNEQFF. The DNA of the CDR3 is TGTGCCAGCAGCTTAGAAGGCAGGCGGGAGACCTCCTACAATGAGCAGTTCTTC.

The V and J genes are TRBV7-9 and TRBJ1-6, with D unresolved. Germline assignment: CDR1 SEHNR and CDR2 FQNEAQ (reference sequence). The CDR3 extends over 13 amino acids. V was shortened by 3 bases and J by 9 bases, with 9 bases between the two germline ends. The CDR3 DNA reads TGTGCCAGCAGCTTTACAGAAGGTTCACCCCTCCACTTT. This codes for CASSFTEGSPLHF.

J is TRBJ1-1 and V is TRBV29-1; D not certain. The length of the CDR3 is 10 residues. With 6 bases removed from V and 8 bases from J, the gap between germline ends came to 10 bases. Germline V lookup: CDR1 SQVTM, CDR2 ANQGSEA. The CDR3 DNA sequence: TGCAGCGTGGCGGCTGGGGAAGCTTTCTTT. This gives the protein CSVAAGEAFF. The full variable domain, rest sourced from reference TRBV29-1 and TRBJ1-1, is SAVISQKPSRDICQRGTSLTIQCQVDSQVTMMFWYRQQPGQSLTLIATANQGSEATYESGFVIDKFPISRPNLTFSTLTVSNMSPEDSSIYLCSVAAGEAFFGQGTRLTVV.

This chain uses TRBV19 with TRBJ1-2; no definite D call. The CDR3 is 13 amino acids. Germline CDR1 and CDR2: LNHDA and SQIVND (reference sequence). Deletions cut 6 bases from V and 4 bases from J, with 12 bases between. CDR3 DNA: TGTGCCAGTAGGATCTCAGGCGCCTATGGCTACACCTTC. Its translation: CASRISGAYGYTF.